The present entry profiles one T cell receptor (beta chain) with its context. Its antigen is still unknown. The sort gate was single viable CD3+CD4+CD8-CD45RO+ cells for memory CD4+ T cells. Serum IgG to CMV pp150, pp28, p38 and p52 defined serostatus. This sample is drawn from a study of memory CD4+ T cells and cytomegalovirus serostatus. Study overall: Healthy Belgian adult donors included fewer than 10 CMV-positive and some 24 CMV-negative people. Study observations and caveats: Each of 67 CMV-associated TCRbeta sequences occurred in one to five individuals. A US-trained random forest predicted CMV serostatus with median AUC roughly 0.9.

Libraries were prepared by immunoSEQ multiplex PCR; TCRdb keeps only in-frame clonotypes and omits some of them. The sample holds 35,000 to 50,000 clones, 60% to 85% seen once. Germline V CDR1 and CDR2: SGHRS, YFSETQ. CDR3 length: 18 amino acids. Trimming shortened V by 0 bases and J by 0 bases, and 16 bases separated the two germline ends. The J gene is TRBJ1-3, the V gene TRBV5-1; D is possibly TRBD1 (6 bases). Input material: memory CD4+ T cells from blood. This receptor was obtained from an adult in good health and CMV-seronegative. The CDR3 nucleotides read TGCGCCAGCAGCTTGGAGGCAGGGGCTAGACTCTCTGGAAACACCATATATTTT. This gives the protein CASSLEAGARLSGNTIYF.